The 20 T cell receptor beta chains reported below all come from one sample, sequenced in a study of spatial heterogeneity in lung cancer. Study findings and constraints: Mutation tallies in tumors tracked expanded intratumoral alpha and beta TCR counts.

TCRdb analysed the 5' RACE reads with MiXCR anew, one entry per CDR3 protein. Seen here are fewer than 20,000 distinct CDR3 sequences, around 6% observed once, and the top ten hold 10%. Antigens of these TCRs are unknown. Documented time point: sample taken at primary tumor resection. Sample: lung tumor tissue, taken at surgery. The receptors originated from a female donor with early-stage non-small cell lung cancer.

The table lists this clonotype with a few counts. A clone one base away is much larger, so this may be a read error. The V and J genes are TRBV5-6 and TRBJ2-4; D not resolved. There are 16 residues in the CDR3. Germline V lookup: CDR1 SGHDT, CDR2 YYEEEE. CDR3 loop: CASSEWGSLAENIQYF. CDR3 in DNA: TGTGCCAGCAGCGAATGGGGTTCGTTAGCCGAAAACATTCAGTACTTC. Based on the CDR3 plus reference TRBV5-6 and TRBJ2-4, the full variable domain is DAGVTQSPTHLIKTRGQQVTLRCSPKSGHDTVSWYQQALGQGPQFIFQYYEEEERQRGNFPDRFSGHQFPNYSSELNVNALLLGDSALYLCASSEWGSLAENIQYFGAGTRLSVL.

This clonotype was seen at least ten times. The V and J genes are TRBV5-1 and TRBJ1-1; D unresolved. V was trimmed by 3 bases and J by 0 bases, leaving 15 bases between them. The CDR3 spans 16 residues. Germline CDR1 is SGHRS and CDR2 is YFSETQ. In nucleotides, the CDR3 is TGCGCCAGCAGCTCCGTCCCTACAGTGATGAACACTGAAGCTTTCTTT. This gives the protein CASSSVPTVMNTEAFF.

This clonotype showed up many times. The chain is built from TRBV27 and TRBJ2-2, with a weak D call TRBD2 (6 bases). CDR1 MNHEY and CDR2 SMNVEV come from the germline V gene (reference sequence). V was clipped by 3 bases and J by 2 bases, with 10 bases between them. The CDR3 sequence is 15 residues long. Here the CDR3 DNA reads TGTGCCAGCAGTTTGGCACTAGCCAACACCGGGGAGCTGTTTTTT. This codes for CASSLALANTGELFF.

In its sample, this clonotype ranks as medium-sized. The V and J genes are TRBV28 and TRBJ2-2; 10 bases line up with TRBD2. This CDR3 is 14 amino acids long. CDR1 and CDR2 (germline): MDHEN, SYDVKM. Trimming removed 6 bases from V and 6 bases from J; junction bases left unmatched: 4. The CDR3 DNA reads TGTGCCAGCAGCACAGGACTAGCGGCCGGGGAGCTGTTTTTT. This gives the protein CASSTGLAAGELFF.

This clonotype was recorded many times. The chain has TRBV15 and TRBJ2-3, with TRBD1 identical over 8 bases. The trim removed 7 bases at V and 0 bases at J, leaving 6 bases unmatched. The CDR3 runs 15 residues. Germline V lookup: CDR1 LNHNV, CDR2 YYDKDF (reference sequence). The CDR3 DNA reads TGTGCCACCAACCAGGGGGCCTCTAGCACAGATACGCAGTATTTT. Translation gives CATNQGASSTDTQYF.

In this sample, this clonotype turned up many times. The chain carries TRBV9 and TRBJ2-5; D remains unclear. The CDR3 loop spans 13 amino acids. With 4 bases removed from V and 5 bases from J, the gap between germline ends came to 12 bases. Germline lookup yields CDR1 SGDLS and CDR2 YYNGEE. CDR3 protein: CASSSRLGETQYF. CDR3 nucleotide sequence: TGTGCCAGCAGCTCCCGATTAGGGGAGACCCAGTACTTC.

This clonotype has a count of ten or more. The chain joins TRBV20-1 to TRBJ2-3, with a weak D call TRBD2 (5 bases). CDR1 and CDR2 from the germline V gene are DFQATT and SNEGSKA (reference sequence). Trimming took off 5 bases at V and 7 bases at J, with 7 bases between the two ends. The CDR3 covers 10 residues. CDR3 DNA sequence: TGCAGTGCTCGGGATCATACGCAGTATTTT. Translating it yields CSARDHTQYF.

This clonotype has ten or more counts. The rearrangement joins TRBV24-1 to TRBJ2-2; possibly TRBD1 or TRBD2 for D (5 bases each). The CDR3 sequence is 14 residues long. The V end was cut by 9 bases, the J end by 3 bases, with 13 bases between. Per germline, CDR1 KGHDR and CDR2 SFDVKD. CDR3 protein: CATRRGRDTGELFF. The CDR3 region has the DNA TGTGCCACCCGCCGGGGCAGAGACACCGGGGAGCTGTTTTTT.

This clonotype occurred many times. This sequence joins TRBV5-1 and TRBJ2-3; D ambiguous. CDR1 is SGHRS and CDR2 is YFSETQ in the germline V gene. The CDR3 is 14 residues long. With 0 bases removed from V and 4 bases from J, the gap between germline ends came to 9 bases. The CDR3: CASSLDKGSDTQYF. CDR3 in DNA: TGCGCCAGCAGCTTGGACAAGGGTTCAGATACGCAGTATTTT.

This clonotype came up many times. The chain is built from TRBV5-1 and TRBJ1-1; no clear D. Looked up from germline, CDR1 is SGHRS and CDR2 is YFSETQ. Between the trimmed V and J ends, which lost 4 bases and 1 base, there was a span of 11 bases. CDR3 length: 14 amino acids. CDR3 amino acids: CASSADHKNTEAFF. CDR3 nucleotides: TGCGCCAGCAGCGCGGACCATAAGAACACTGAAGCTTTCTTT.

The sample holds many counts of this clonotype. The gene calls are TRBV11-2 and TRBJ2-4; D is unresolved. Deletions cut 1 base from V and 11 bases from J, with 12 bases between. Per the germline V gene, CDR1 is SGHAT and CDR2 is FQNNGV. The length of the CDR3 is 13 residues. CDR3: CASSLGLRDLQYF. In nucleotides, the CDR3 is TGTGCCAGCAGCTTAGGGTTACGAGACCTTCAGTACTTC.

This clonotype has at least ten counts. This chain connects TRBV4-1 to TRBJ1-4; D is unresolved. CDR1 is MGHRA, CDR2 YSYEKL, per germline. The ends were cut back, 0 bases at V and 6 bases at J, with 8 bases in the middle. The length of the CDR3 is 14 residues. The CDR3 coding sequence is TGCGCCAGCAGCCAAGATCTGCACGATGAAAAACTGTTTTTT. As protein: CASSQDLHDEKLFF.

This clonotype was counted at least ten times. The chain carries TRBV5-1 and TRBJ2-1, with 8 bases aligning to TRBD2. Unmatched junction bases numbered 6, after V lost 4 bases and J lost 0 bases. The CDR3 covers 16 residues. The germline CDR1 and CDR2 sequences are SGHRS and YFSETQ. As DNA, the CDR3 is TGCGCCAGCAGCCCGACTAGCGTAAACTCCTACAATGAGCAGTTCTTC. Protein sequence: CASSPTSVNSYNEQFF.

The sample holds a few counts of this clonotype. The V gene is TRBV6-2 or TRBV6-3, the J gene TRBJ2-1; 13 positions agree with TRBD2. This CDR3 has 18 residues. Looked up from germline, CDR1 is MNHEY and CDR2 is SVGEGT. V shed 2 bases and J 5 bases; nucleotides not matched to a gene: 9. The CDR3, as DNA: TGTGCCAGCAGTTACCCTCCTTTACTAGCGGGAGGGGACAATGAGCAGTTCTTC. It is translated as CASSYPPLLAGGDNEQFF.

This clonotype was counted ten times or more. The V gene is TRBV12-3 or TRBV12-4, the J gene TRBJ2-1; no reliable D call. V was trimmed by 3 bases and J by 1 base, leaving 10 bases between them. The CDR3 consists of 15 residues. The chain's CDR3 is CASSFGLDSYNEQFF. The DNA of the CDR3 is TGTGCCAGCAGTTTCGGGCTAGATTCCTACAATGAGCAGTTCTTC.

This clonotype appeared many times. The V and J genes are TRBV6-6 and TRBJ1-1; D gene uncertain. CDR1 and CDR2 from the germline V gene are MNHNY and SVGAGI (reference sequence). Trimming shortened V by 7 bases and J by 5 bases, and 17 bases separated the two germline ends. The CDR3 has 14 residues. The chain's CDR3 is CASNSGIRSTEAFF. CDR3 coding DNA: TGTGCCAGCAATTCGGGTATTCGGAGTACTGAAGCTTTCTTT.

V is TRBV6-1 and J is TRBJ2-2, with D unclear. Germline CDR1 MNHNS, CDR2 SASEGT. The V gene lost 6 bases and the J gene lost 7 bases, with 6 bases spanning the gap. The CDR3 has 11 amino acids. The CDR3 DNA reads as TGTGCCAGCAGGTCGAGCGGGGAGCTGTTTTTT. Its translation: CASRSSGELFF.

The chain joins TRBV6-1 to TRBJ2-7, with a weak D call TRBD2 (6 bases). Germline CDR1 MNHNS, CDR2 SASEGT. V was cut by 2 bases and J by 3 bases, with 17 bases left in between. This CDR3 is 16 amino acids long. The CDR3 reads CASSETRPVGGYEQYF. As DNA, the CDR3 is TGTGCCAGCAGTGAAACGCGACCGGTCGGGGGCTACGAGCAGTACTTC.

This clonotype was found many times. The gene calls are TRBV20-1 and TRBJ2-3; 12 bases are shared with TRBD2. Germline loops: CDR1 DFQATT, CDR2 SNEGSKA (reference sequence). J lost 0 bases, V lost 2 bases, and 6 bases had no gene match. The CDR3 runs 17 residues. CDR3: CSARFLAGGPSTDTQYF. CDR3 nucleotide sequence: TGCAGTGCTAGATTTCTAGCGGGAGGGCCCAGCACAGATACGCAGTATTTT.

This clonotype was picked up many times. V usage is TRBV2 and J usage is TRBJ2-2, with D uncertain. The CDR3 contains 14 residues. Germline CDR1 and CDR2: SNHLY and FYNNEI. Trimming stripped 7 bases from V and 0 bases from J, with 9 bases between. The CDR3 sequence is CASNAFSNTGELFF. DNA of the CDR3: TGTGCCAGCAACGCCTTTTCGAACACCGGGGAGCTGTTTTTT.